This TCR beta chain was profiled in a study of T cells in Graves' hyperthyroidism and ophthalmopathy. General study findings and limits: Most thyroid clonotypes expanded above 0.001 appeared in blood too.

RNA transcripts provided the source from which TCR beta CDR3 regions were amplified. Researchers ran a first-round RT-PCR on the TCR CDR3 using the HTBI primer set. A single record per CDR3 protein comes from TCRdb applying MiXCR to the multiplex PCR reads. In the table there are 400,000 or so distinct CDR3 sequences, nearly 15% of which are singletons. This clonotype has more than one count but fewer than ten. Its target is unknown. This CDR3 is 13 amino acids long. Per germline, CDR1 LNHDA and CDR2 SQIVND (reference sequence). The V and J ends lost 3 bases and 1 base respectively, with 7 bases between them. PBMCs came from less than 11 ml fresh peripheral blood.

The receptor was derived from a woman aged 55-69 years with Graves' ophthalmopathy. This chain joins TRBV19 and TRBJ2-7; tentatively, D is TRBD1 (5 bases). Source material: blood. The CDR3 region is CASSIQGSYEQYF. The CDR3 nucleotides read TGTGCCAGTAGTATCCAGGGATCCTACGAGCAGTACTTC. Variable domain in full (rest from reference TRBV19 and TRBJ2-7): DGGITQSPKYLFRKEGQNVTLSCEQNLNHDAMYWYRQDPGQGLRLIYYSQIVNDFQKGDIAEGYSVSREKKESFPLTVTSAQKNPTAFYLCASSIQGSYEQYFGPGTRLTVT.